This TCR beta chain was identified during a study of T-cell memory formation after mild COVID-19. Study-wide background: TCR clusters mostly belonged to single donors.

A remark on this clonotype: Its matching antigen is unknown. At one end, the junction sequence differs from germline, possibly due to a read error.

This CDR3 comprises 12 residues. 5'RACE, which relied on constant-segment primers, yielded TCR alpha and TCR beta cDNA libraries carrying sample barcodes and UMIs. TCRdb fed the 5' RACE reads into MiXCR, producing one record per CDR3 protein. The table includes around 200,000 distinct CDR3 sequences, 27% detected once. Study-wide results and limits: Contracting CD4+ clones were located mainly in CM and EM, and CD8+ clones in EMRA. That cross-reactive memory joined was suggested by some responding clones appearing in pre-infection memory.

Material: PBMCs or a T cell subset sorted from them (not recorded which). The source of this sequence is an adult woman who had mild COVID-19 (a few samples of this study predate the infection). Cell type and time point are not known. This sequence joins TRBV12-3 or TRBV12-4 and TRBJ2-3, with a weak D call TRBD1 (6 bases). For the CDR3, the DNA is TGTGCCAGCAGTTCGACAGGAAGCGTTGGGAATTTT. Its translation: CASSSTGSVGNF.